One sample yielded the 8 T cell receptor beta chains listed below, sequenced in a study of T cells after yellow fever vaccination (dated by TCRdb to the late 2010s). The library relied on 5' RACE. Sequencing used an Illumina HiSeq 2500. TCRdb trimmed the raw reads at Q25, called clones with MiXCR and kept productive beta chains. CDR3 protein duplicates are merged, each entry listing the most common genes and DNA. For this sample there are 320,000 or so distinct CDR3 sequences; about 7.8% appear just once. Together, the top ten hold under 20% of the sample. The meaning of the sample's treatment or condition label: live attenuated yellow fever vaccine strain. This material consisted of PBMCs, taken roughly seven weeks after the first yellow fever vaccination. The receptor set was obtained from a man between 18 and 29 years old who received the YFV17D yellow fever vaccine.

There are a few counts of this clonotype. The chain employs TRBV4-1 and TRBJ2-7; no clear D gene. This CDR3 has 15 residues. Per the germline V gene, CDR1 is MGHRA and CDR2 is YSYEKL. The V end lost 0 bases, the J end lost 3 bases, and 12 bases lay between the germline ends. The CDR3 sequence is CASSQDLDGVYEQYF. CDR3 nucleotides: TGCGCCAGCAGCCAAGATTTAGACGGTGTCTACGAGCAGTACTTC.

J is TRBJ2-2 and V is TRBV20-1; D is unresolved. V lost 0 bases and J lost 4, with 6 bases in between. The CDR3 is made up of 13 amino acids. Germline V gives CDR1 DFQATT, CDR2 SNEGSKA (reference sequence). The CDR3 coding sequence is TGCAGTGCTAGAGAGTTGCTCACCGGGGAGCTGTTTTTT. This encodes CSARELLTGELFF.

CDR3 bases: TGTGCCAGCAGCTTAGCCGCCGCAACCTACAATGAGCAGTTCTTC. Its protein is CASSLAAATYNEQFF. The chain recombines TRBV7-9 with TRBJ2-1; D call uncertain. Germline V gene sequence: CDR1 SEHNR, CDR2 FQNEAQ (reference sequence). The CDR3 is made up of 15 amino acids. The V end lost 0 bases, the J end lost 2 bases, and 8 bases lay between the germline ends.

This clonotype was seen a few times. This chain connects TRBV5-4 to TRBJ2-7; 10 positions agree with TRBD1. Losses at the gene ends were 4 bases for V and 5 bases for J; bases not matched to a gene: 9. The CDR3 totals 15 residues. CDR1 is SGHNT, CDR2 YYREEE, per germline (reference sequence). CDR3 amino acids: CASSPAGTGDHEQYF. CDR3 DNA sequence: TGTGCCAGCAGCCCCGCCGGGACAGGGGATCACGAGCAGTACTTC.

This clonotype was observed a handful of times. The V and J genes are TRBV5-5 and TRBJ2-1; the D gene is possibly TRBD1 (5 bases). V lost 4 bases and J lost 3, with 14 bases in between. This CDR3 comprises 15 residues. From germline, CDR1 is SGHKS and CDR2 YYEKEE (reference sequence). The CDR3 protein is CASSPRQGYYNEQFF. CDR3 nucleotides: TGTGCCAGCAGCCCCAGGCAGGGTTACTACAATGAGCAGTTCTTC.

The chain has TRBV19 and TRBJ2-1; TRBD2 aligns across 7 bases. V was clipped by 9 bases and J by 3 bases; unmatched bases: 8. The V gene's germline CDR1 is LNHDA and CDR2 SQIVND (reference sequence). The CDR3 consists of 14 residues. CDR3 coding DNA: TGTGCCAGCCAACTAGCGATCCACTACAATGAGCAGTTCTTC. Encoded protein: CASQLAIHYNEQFF.

DNA of the CDR3: TGTGCCAGCAGCTTGGGACAGAGCCCATCTGGGGCCAACGTCCTGACTTTC. As protein: CASSLGQSPSGANVLTF. The chain employs TRBV5-4 and TRBJ2-6, with D perhaps matching TRBD1 (5 bases). CDR3 length: 17 residues. Trimming shortened V by 0 bases and J by 1 base, and 11 bases separated the two germline ends. CDR1 and CDR2 from the germline V gene are SGHNT and YYREEE (reference sequence). The complete variable domain, with remaining parts taken from reference TRBV5-4 and TRBJ2-6, reads ETGVTQSPTHLIKTRGQQVTLRCSSQSGHNTVSWYQQALGQGPQFIFQYYREEENGRGNFPPRFSGLQFPNYSSELNVNALELDDSALYLCASSLGQSPSGANVLTFGAGSRLTVL.

V usage is TRBV7-2 and J usage is TRBJ2-7, with D perhaps being TRBD1 or TRBD2 (5 bases each). CDR3 size: 14 residues. From germline, CDR1 is SGHTA and CDR2 FQGNSA. The germline V and J ends were trimmed by 3 bases and 6 bases, with 15 bases remaining between them. CDR3 sequence reads: CASSFGGLSLEQYF. Here the CDR3 DNA reads TGTGCCAGCAGCTTTGGGGGATTGAGCCTCGAGCAGTACTTC.